A selection of T cell receptor beta chains follows, all from one sample in a study of beta chain features in type 1 diabetes. Produced via immunoSEQ multiplex PCR; TCRdb's table is partial and in-frame only. The sample carries hundreds of thousands of clones, 13% recorded once. Sequenced input: naive CD4+ T cells from blood. All receptors come from a man aged 18 to 29 with type 1 diabetes. CDR3s include the opening cysteine and the closing phenylalanine or tryptophan. Each record gives: D gene, J gene, V gene, clone size, CDR3 protein, CDR3 DNA. D genes are given only for firm matches. Size values are once, few and many counts, or a class for expanded clones, and some rows have none.

>TRBD1|TRBJ2-7|TRBV11-2|-
CASSLGRRTGRLGRYEQYF
TGTGCCAGCAGCTTAGGGCGTAGGACAGGGCGCTTGGGAAGGTACGAGCAGTACTTC
>-|TRBJ1-6|TRBV6-6|-
CASSYSKSPLHF
TGTGCCAGCAGTTACTCGAAGTCACCCCTCCACTTT
>TRBD2|TRBJ2-7|TRBV11-3|few
CASSWAGGPTYEQYF
TGTGCCAGCAGCTGGGCGGGGGGCCCTACCTACGAGCAGTACTTC
>-|TRBJ1-1|TRBV6-5|-
CASRAQGNTEAFF
TGTGCCAGCAGGGCACAGGGAAACACTGAAGCTTTCTTT
>TRBD1|TRBJ2-3|TRBV6-5|-
CASSYTQQGATDTQYF
TGTGCCAGCAGTTACACCCAACAGGGGGCCACAGATACGCAGTATTTT
>-|TRBJ1-3|TRBV30|-
CAWSRQDGNTIYF
TGTGCCTGGAGTCGACAGGATGGAAACACCATATATTTT
>-|TRBJ1-2|TRBV6-1|-
CASSNNYGYTF
TGTGCCAGCAGTAATAACTATGGCTACACCTTC
>-|TRBJ2-5|TRBV6-6|-
CASSYLGQETQYF
TGTGCCAGCAGTTACTTGGGCCAAGAGACCCAGTACTTC
>-|TRBJ2-1|TRBV20-1|-
CSVSGYNEQFF
TGCAGTGTCTCTGGTTACAATGAGCAGTTCTTC
>-|TRBJ2-2|TRBV9|-
CASSVSTISGELFF
TGTGCCAGCAGCGTCTCGACTATCTCCGGGGAGCTGTTTTTT
>TRBD2|TRBJ2-3|TRBV6-5|few
CASRRLAGVRDTQYF
TGTGCCAGCAGACGACTAGCGGGGGTCAGGGATACGCAGTATTTT
>-|TRBJ2-5|TRBV7-9|-
CASSLGSQQETQYF
TGTGCCAGCAGCTTAGGTTCACAACAAGAGACCCAGTACTTC
>TRBD2|TRBJ2-5|TRBV4-1|few
CASSSLAGGQETQYF
TGCGCCAGCAGCTCATTAGCGGGGGGGCAAGAGACCCAGTACTTC
>TRBD2|TRBJ2-2|TRBV4-1|-
CASSQEASGNTGELFF
TGCGCCAGCAGCCAAGAAGCTAGCGGGAACACCGGGGAGCTGTTTTTT
>-|TRBJ1-5|TRBV7-6|-
CASSLTGGPQPQHF
TGTGCCAGCAGCTTAACTGGGGGTCCTCAGCCCCAGCATTTT
>-|TRBJ1-4|TRBV2|few
CASSDQGTNEKLFF
TGTGCCAGCAGTGATCAGGGAACTAATGAAAAACTGTTTTTT
>TRBD1|TRBJ1-2|TRBV5-1|-
CASSATPGQGPGYTF
TGCGCCAGCAGCGCCACCCCGGGACAGGGGCCTGGCTACACCTTC
>-|TRBJ1-6|TRBV5-6|-
CASSLLSGSPLHF
TGTGCCAGCAGCCTGCTGAGTGGCTCACCCCTCCACTTT
>TRBD1|TRBJ1-4|TRBV6-4|-
CASSLTGEANEKLFF
TGTGCCAGCAGTCTCACAGGGGAGGCTAATGAAAAACTGTTTTTT
>-|TRBJ1-1|TRBV7-9|few
CASRAVNNEAFF
TGTGCCAGCAGGGCGGTAAATAATGAAGCTTTCTTT
>TRBD1|TRBJ2-5|TRBV4-1|-
CASSRDRPGEETQYF
TGCGCCAGCAGCCGGGACAGGCCGGGGGAAGAGACCCAGTACTTC
>-|TRBJ1-5|TRBV6-5|-
CASSPGLINQPQHF
TGTGCCAGCAGCCCGGGGTTGATCAATCAGCCCCAGCATTTT
>-|TRBJ2-4|TRBV18|-
CASSPNIQLAKNIQYF
TGTGCCAGCTCACCGAATATCCAACTAGCCAAAAACATTCAGTACTTC
>-|TRBJ2-1|TRBV28|few
CASSPFLRGGSSYNEQFF
TGTGCCAGCAGTCCTTTCCTACGGGGAGGTAGCTCCTACAATGAGCAGTTCTTC
>-|TRBJ1-1|TRBV29-1|few
CSVEVTGKSTEAFF
TGCAGCGTTGAGGTAACAGGGAAGAGCACTGAAGCTTTCTTT
>-|TRBJ1-2|TRBV2|-
CASSPGNYGYTF
TGTGCCAGCAGTCCTGGGAACTATGGCTACACCTTC
>-|TRBJ1-1|TRBV7-9|few
CASSFITEAFF
TGTGCCAGCAGCTTTATAACTGAAGCTTTCTTT
>-|TRBJ2-3|TRBV30|few
CAWSVLADTQYF
TGTGCCTGGAGTGTTTTAGCAGATACGCAGTATTTT
>-|TRBJ1-5|TRBV7-2|-
CASSLFWAIGQPQHF
TGTGCCAGCAGCTTATTCTGGGCTATCGGTCAGCCCCAGCATTTT
>-|TRBJ2-5|TRBV7-7|few
CASSLGVKETQYF
TGTGCCAGCAGCTTAGGGGTAAAAGAGACCCAGTACTTC
>-|TRBJ2-4|TRBV7-9|few
CASSSGPRGAKNIQYF
TGTGCCAGCAGCTCCGGGCCACGGGGGGCCAAAAACATTCAGTACTTC
>-|TRBJ2-1|TRBV6-1|-
CASSSTKGEQFF
TGTGCCAGCAGTAGTACTAAGGGTGAGCAGTTCTTC
>-|TRBJ2-5|TRBV25-1|few
CASSEYRYPWASQETQYF
TGTGCCAGCAGTGAATATCGATACCCTTGGGCTAGCCAGGAGACCCAGTACTTC
>TRBD1|TRBJ1-1|TRBV9|-
CASSVGSTGGVRYTEAFF
TGTGCCAGCAGCGTAGGATCGACAGGGGGCGTGAGGTACACTGAAGCTTTCTTT
>-|TRBJ2-7|TRBV27|few
CASSSSGMGEQYF
TGTGCCAGCAGTTCTTCAGGGATGGGGGAGCAGTACTTC
>-|TRBJ1-2|TRBV5-1|few
CASSLRGDYGYTF
TGCGCCAGCAGCCTCCGGGGCGACTATGGCTACACCTTC
>-|TRBJ1-2|TRBV6-6|-
CASSLYRADGYTF
TGTGCCAGCAGTTTATACCGAGCGGATGGCTACACCTTC
>-|TRBJ1-1|TRBV6-6|-
CASSSSGEGNTEAFF
TGTGCCAGCAGTTCATCAGGGGAAGGGAACACTGAAGCTTTCTTT
>-|TRBJ2-5|TRBV4-1|-
CASSQGPMETQYF
TGCGCCAGCAGCCAAGGACCGATGGAGACCCAGTACTTC
>-|TRBJ1-5|TRBV7-2|-
CASSFNPGQPQHF
TGTGCCAGCAGCTTCAACCCGGGGCAGCCCCAGCATTTT
>-|TRBJ1-1|TRBV7-9|few
CASSLALTGTNTEAFF
TGTGCCAGCAGCTTAGCTTTGACAGGCACGAACACTGAAGCTTTCTTT
>-|TRBJ1-1|TRBV11-2|few
CASSLALQGQPGAFF
TGTGCCAGCAGCTTAGCTCTCCAGGGACAACCCGGAGCTTTCTTT
>-|TRBJ1-1|TRBV29-1|-
CSVAVEGGTEAFF
TGCAGCGTTGCCGTAGAGGGGGGCACTGAAGCTTTCTTT
>-|TRBJ1-4|TRBV7-9|-
CASSLGGEKLFF
TGTGCCAGCAGCTTGGGTGGGGAAAAACTGTTTTTT
>-|TRBJ1-6|TRBV9|-
CASSPRTGNSPLHF
TGTGCCAGCAGCCCTCGGACGGGTAATTCACCCCTCCACTTT
>-|TRBJ2-7|TRBV29-1|few
CSVDQGSYEQYF
TGCAGCGTTGACCAGGGATCCTACGAGCAGTACTTC
>-|TRBJ1-6|TRBV28|few
CASSLGHHNSPLHF
TGTGCCAGCAGTTTAGGTCACCATAATTCACCCCTCCACTTT
>-|TRBJ2-5|TRBV27|few
CASSLDTSIGQETQYF
TGTGCCAGCAGTTTAGACACTAGTATCGGCCAAGAGACCCAGTACTTC
>TRBD2|TRBJ2-7|TRBV29-1|few
CSVRAAGTYEQYF
TGCAGCGTAAGGGCAGCGGGAACCTACGAGCAGTACTTC
>TRBD1|TRBJ1-5|TRBV9|-
CASSVAGDRANSNQPQHF
TGTGCCAGCAGCGTAGCCGGGGACAGGGCAAATAGCAATCAGCCCCAGCATTTT
>-|TRBJ2-6|TRBV21-1|few
CASSKEGRRDRPSGANVLTF
TGTGCCAGCAGCAAAGAAGGGAGGCGAGACAGGCCCTCTGGGGCCAACGTCCTGACTTTC
>-|TRBJ2-1|TRBV9|few
CASSVGQDGSYNEQFF
TGTGCCAGCAGCGTAGGACAGGATGGTTCCTACAATGAGCAGTTCTTC
>TRBD1|TRBJ2-3|TRBV5-1|-
CASSSGQVTDTQYF
TGCGCCAGCAGCTCCGGACAGGTCACAGATACGCAGTATTTT
>-|TRBJ2-1|TRBV30|few
CAWTQGAVDEQFF
TGTGCCTGGACCCAAGGGGCGGTCGATGAGCAGTTCTTC
>TRBD1|TRBJ2-7|TRBV18|-
CASSSVGDRDYEQYF
TGTGCCAGCTCCTCCGTAGGGGACAGAGACTACGAGCAGTACTTC
>TRBD1|TRBJ2-7|TRBV7-9|few
CASSSPTGVLYEQYF
TGTGCCAGCAGCTCCCCCACAGGGGTTTTATACGAGCAGTACTTC
>-|TRBJ1-1|TRBV2|few
CASRWQGGTEAFF
TGTGCCAGCCGGTGGCAAGGGGGCACTGAAGCTTTCTTT
>-|TRBJ2-3|TRBV18|few
CASSPPQPSTDTQYF
TGTGCCAGCTCACCACCGCAGCCCAGCACAGATACGCAGTATTTT
>-|TRBJ2-1|TRBV11-1|-
CASSLDGSSYNEQFF
TGTGCCAGCAGTTTGGACGGGAGTTCCTACAATGAGCAGTTCTTC
>TRBD1|TRBJ2-5|TRBV19|few
CASSIGTGDQETQYF
TGTGCCAGTAGTATTGGGACAGGGGACCAAGAGACCCAGTACTTC